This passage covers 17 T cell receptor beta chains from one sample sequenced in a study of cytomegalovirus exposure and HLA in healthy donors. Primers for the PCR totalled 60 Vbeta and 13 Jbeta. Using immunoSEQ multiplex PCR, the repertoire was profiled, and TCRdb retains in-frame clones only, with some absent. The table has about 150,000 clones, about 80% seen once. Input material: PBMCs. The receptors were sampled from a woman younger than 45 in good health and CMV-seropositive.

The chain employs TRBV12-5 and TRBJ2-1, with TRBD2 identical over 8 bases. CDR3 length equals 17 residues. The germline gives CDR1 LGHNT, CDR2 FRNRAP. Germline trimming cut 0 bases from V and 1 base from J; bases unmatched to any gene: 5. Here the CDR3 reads CASGLVTLAGSYNEQFF. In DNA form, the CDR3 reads TGTGCTAGTGGTTTGGTAACGCTAGCGGGTTCCTACAATGAGCAGTTCTTC.

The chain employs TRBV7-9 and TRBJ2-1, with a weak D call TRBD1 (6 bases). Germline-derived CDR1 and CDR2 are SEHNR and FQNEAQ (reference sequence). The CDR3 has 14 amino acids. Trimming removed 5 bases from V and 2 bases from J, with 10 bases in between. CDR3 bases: TGTGCCAGCAGCACCACAGGGACCTACAATGAGCAGTTCTTC. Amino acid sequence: CASSTTGTYNEQFF. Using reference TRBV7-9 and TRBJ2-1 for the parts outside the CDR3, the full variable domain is DTGVSQNPRHKITKRGQNVTFRCDPISEHNRLYWYRQTLGQGPEFLTYFQNEAQLEKSRLLSDRFSAERPKGSFSTLEIQRTEQGDSAMYLCASSTTGTYNEQFFGPGTRLTVL.

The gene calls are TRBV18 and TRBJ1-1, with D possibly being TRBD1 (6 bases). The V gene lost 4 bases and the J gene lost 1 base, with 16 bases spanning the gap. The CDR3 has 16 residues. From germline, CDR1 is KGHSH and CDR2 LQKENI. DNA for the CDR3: TGTGCCAGCTCACAATTACAGACAGGTCCGAACACTGAAGCTTTCTTT. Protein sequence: CASSQLQTGPNTEAFF.

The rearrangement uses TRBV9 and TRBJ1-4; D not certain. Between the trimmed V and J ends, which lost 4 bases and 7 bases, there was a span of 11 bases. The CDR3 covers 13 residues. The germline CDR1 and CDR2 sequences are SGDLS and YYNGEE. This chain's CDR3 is CASSSSVGEKLFF. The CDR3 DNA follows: TGTGCCAGCAGCTCGTCGGTTGGTGAAAAACTGTTTTTT. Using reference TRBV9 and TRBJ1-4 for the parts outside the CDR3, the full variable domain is DSGVTQTPKHLITATGQRVTLRCSPRSGDLSVYWYQQSLDQGLQFLIQYYNGEERAKGNILERFSAQQFPDLHSELNLSSLELGDSALYFCASSSSVGEKLFFGSGTQLSVL.

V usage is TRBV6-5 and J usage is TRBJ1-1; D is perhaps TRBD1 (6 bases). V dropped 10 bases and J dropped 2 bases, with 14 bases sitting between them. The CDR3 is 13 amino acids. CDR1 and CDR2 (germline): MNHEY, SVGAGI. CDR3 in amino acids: CATSGGANTEAFF. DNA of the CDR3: TGTGCCACCTCTGGGGGGGCAAACACTGAAGCTTTCTTT.

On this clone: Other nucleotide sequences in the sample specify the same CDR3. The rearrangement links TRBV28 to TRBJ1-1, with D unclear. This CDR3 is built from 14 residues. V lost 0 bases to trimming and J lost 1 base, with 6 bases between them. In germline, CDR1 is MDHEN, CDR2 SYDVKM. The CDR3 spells CASSLWGKNTEAFF. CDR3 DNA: TGTGCCAGCAGTTTATGGGGCAAGAACACTGAAGCTTTCTTT.

This chain's CDR3 is CASSYQGGEKLFF. The CDR3 DNA follows: TGTGCCAGCAGTTATCAGGGTGGGGAAAAACTGTTTTTT. The chain combines TRBV6-5 with TRBJ1-4; perhaps TRBD1 as D (5 bases). Trimming removed 3 bases at V and 8 bases at J, with 10 bases between. The CDR3 has 13 amino acids. From germline, CDR1 is MNHEY and CDR2 SVGAGI.

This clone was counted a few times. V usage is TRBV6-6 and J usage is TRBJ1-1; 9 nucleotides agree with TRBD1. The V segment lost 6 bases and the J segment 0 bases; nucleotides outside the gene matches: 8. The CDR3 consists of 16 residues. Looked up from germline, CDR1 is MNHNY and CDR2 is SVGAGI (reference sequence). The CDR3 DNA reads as TGTGCCAGCAGCTCCCCTGACAGGGGGATGAACACTGAAGCTTTCTTT. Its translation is CASSSPDRGMNTEAFF.

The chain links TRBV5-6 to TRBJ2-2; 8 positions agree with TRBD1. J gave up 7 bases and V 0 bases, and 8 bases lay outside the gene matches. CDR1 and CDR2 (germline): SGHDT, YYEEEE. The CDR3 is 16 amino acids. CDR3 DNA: TGTGCCAGCAGCTTGGGGGCAGGGGGCGTCGTCGGGGAGCTGTTTTTT. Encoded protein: CASSLGAGGVVGELFF. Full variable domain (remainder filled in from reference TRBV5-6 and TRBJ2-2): DAGVTQSPTHLIKTRGQQVTLRCSPKSGHDTVSWYQQALGQGPQFIFQYYEEEERQRGNFPDRFSGHQFPNYSSELNVNALLLGDSALYLCASSLGAGGVVGELFFGEGSRLTVL.

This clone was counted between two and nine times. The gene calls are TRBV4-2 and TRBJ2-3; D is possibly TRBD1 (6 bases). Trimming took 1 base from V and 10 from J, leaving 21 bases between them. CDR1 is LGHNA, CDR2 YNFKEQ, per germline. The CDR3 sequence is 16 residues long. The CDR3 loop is CASSQVVDTPQGSQYF. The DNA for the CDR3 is TGTGCCAGCAGCCAAGTGGTGGACACCCCACAGGGATCGCAGTATTTT.

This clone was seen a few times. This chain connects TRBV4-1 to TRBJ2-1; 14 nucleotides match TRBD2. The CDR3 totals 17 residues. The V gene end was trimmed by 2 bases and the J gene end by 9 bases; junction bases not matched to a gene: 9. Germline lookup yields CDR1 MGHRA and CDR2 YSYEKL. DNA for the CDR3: TGCGCCAGCAGCCAAACTGGACTAGCGGGAGGCTTGAGTGAGCAGTTCTTC. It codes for CASSQTGLAGGLSEQFF.

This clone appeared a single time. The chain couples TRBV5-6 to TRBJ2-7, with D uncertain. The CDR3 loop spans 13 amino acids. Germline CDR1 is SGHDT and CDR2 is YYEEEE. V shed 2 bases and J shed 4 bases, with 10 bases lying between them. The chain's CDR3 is CASSFGRIYEQYF. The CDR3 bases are TGTGCCAGCAGCTTCGGCAGGATTTACGAGCAGTACTTC.

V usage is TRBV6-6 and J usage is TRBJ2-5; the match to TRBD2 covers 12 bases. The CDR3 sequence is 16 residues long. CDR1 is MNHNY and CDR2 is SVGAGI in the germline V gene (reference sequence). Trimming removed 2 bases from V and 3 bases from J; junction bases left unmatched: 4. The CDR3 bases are TGTGCCAGCAGTTACCCACGACTAGCGGGAGAAGAGACCCAGTACTTC. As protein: CASSYPRLAGEETQYF.

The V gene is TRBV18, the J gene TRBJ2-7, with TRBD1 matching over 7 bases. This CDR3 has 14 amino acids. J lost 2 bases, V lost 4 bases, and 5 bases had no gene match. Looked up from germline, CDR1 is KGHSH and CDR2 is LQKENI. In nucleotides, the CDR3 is TGTGCCAGCTCACTCGGACAGGCGACCTACGAGCAGTACTTC. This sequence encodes CASSLGQATYEQYF.

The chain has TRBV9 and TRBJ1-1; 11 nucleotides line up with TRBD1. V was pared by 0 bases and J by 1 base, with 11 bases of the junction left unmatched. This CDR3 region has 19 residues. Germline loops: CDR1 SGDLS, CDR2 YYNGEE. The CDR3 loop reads CASSVGWDRGKSPNTEAFF. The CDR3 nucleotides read TGTGCCAGCAGCGTAGGTTGGGACAGGGGGAAGTCTCCGAACACTGAAGCTTTCTTT.

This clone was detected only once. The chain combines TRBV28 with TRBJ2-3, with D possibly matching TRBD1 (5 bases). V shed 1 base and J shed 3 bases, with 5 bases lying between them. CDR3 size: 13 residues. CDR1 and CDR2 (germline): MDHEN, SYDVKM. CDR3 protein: CASSLSGTDTQYF. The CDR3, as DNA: TGTGCCAGCAGTTTATCAGGGACAGATACGCAGTATTTT. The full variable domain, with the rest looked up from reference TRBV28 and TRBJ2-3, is DVKVTQSSRYLVKRTGEKVFLECVQDMDHENMFWYRQDPGLGLRLIYFSYDVKMKEKGDIPEGYSVSREKKERFSLILESASTNQTSMYLCASSLSGTDTQYFGPGTRLTVL.

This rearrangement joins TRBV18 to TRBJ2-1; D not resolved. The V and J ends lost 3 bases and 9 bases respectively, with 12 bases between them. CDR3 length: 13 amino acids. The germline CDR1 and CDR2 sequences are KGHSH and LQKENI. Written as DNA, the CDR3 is TGTGCCAGCTCACCTTCTGGCCCTGTTGAGCAGTTCTTC. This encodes CASSPSGPVEQFF.